This T cell receptor (beta chain) is from a study of cytomegalovirus exposure and HLA in healthy donors. About the study: In terms of ancestry, the Caucasian-associated cluster contained roughly 80% of the 398 genotyped donors. Study-wide results and limits: After further analysis at a later stage, 16,951 TCR beta sequences were associated with HLA alleles at 0.05 false discovery rate.

This clone showed up just once. Its antigen is not known. The study ran its PCR with 60 Vbeta and 13 Jbeta primers. Method: immunoSEQ multiplex PCR; TCRdb's copy keeps in-frame clones and lacks some. The sample includes 130,000 to 150,000 clones, 80% of them seen just once. Germline CDR1 SEHNR, CDR2 FQNEAQ (reference sequence). V lost 1 base and J lost 2, with 11 bases in between. The CDR3 totals 15 residues. The chain joins TRBV7-9 to TRBJ1-1; maybe TRBD1 (5 bases). The sequencing input was PBMCs. The receptor comes from a male donor in good health and CMV-seronegative. The CDR3 protein is CASSLDTGLNTEAFF. The DNA for the CDR3 is TGTGCCAGCAGCTTAGATACAGGTCTAAACACTGAAGCTTTCTTT.